This TCR beta chain was sequenced for a study of blood T cells in healthy people across ages. Next came a second PCR, run for roughly 6 to 11 cycles, which used a sample-barcoded 5' primer along with a J-beta primer mix. Every sample gave at least 3 million paired-end reads containing CDR3. TCRdb reprocessed the 5' RACE reads via MiXCR and lists one record per CDR3 protein. Of over a million distinct CDR3 sequences listed, 42% were seen once; the top ten hold 6.5% to 10%. The CDR3 sequence is 13 residues long. Deletions cut 6 bases from V and 8 bases from J, with 16 bases between. CDR1 is MNHEY, CDR2 SVGAGI, per germline.

Sample: blood. The rearrangement joins TRBV6-5 to TRBJ1-2; the D is unclear. The TCR sequence derives from a woman under 30 in good health. CDR3 sequence: CASSLTVNAGYTF. The CDR3 coding sequence is TGTGCCAGCAGCCTTACTGTGAATGCGGGCTACACCTTC.